This entry features one T cell receptor beta chain sequence. The data were obtained in a study of shared T cell receptors in the human thymus. In germline, CDR1 is ENHRY, CDR2 SYGVKD. Trimming removed 2 bases at V and 9 bases at J, with 14 bases between. The CDR3 covers 15 residues. Clones were sequenced by immunoSEQ multiplex PCR, and TCRdb holds only the in-frame ones, with some missing. The data contain 500,000 to 850,000 clones, more than 75% of them singletons. This sample also appeared in a second study, on human thymus T cells. That paper notes: Corrective surgery for congenital heart defects was being performed on the healthy Finnish infants who served as donors. Resections from corrective heart surgery provided thymus tissue. As related research reported, thymic repertoires overlapped highly among unrelated individuals.

The sequence was obtained from a boy in the first two years of life with a congenital heart defect. The chain employs TRBV10-3 and TRBJ1-6; D ambiguous. Sequenced: thymocytes. The CDR3 sequence is CAISENPAEGSPLHF. The CDR3 nucleotides are TGTGCCATCAGTGAGAACCCGGCAGAGGGTTCACCCCTCCACTTT.